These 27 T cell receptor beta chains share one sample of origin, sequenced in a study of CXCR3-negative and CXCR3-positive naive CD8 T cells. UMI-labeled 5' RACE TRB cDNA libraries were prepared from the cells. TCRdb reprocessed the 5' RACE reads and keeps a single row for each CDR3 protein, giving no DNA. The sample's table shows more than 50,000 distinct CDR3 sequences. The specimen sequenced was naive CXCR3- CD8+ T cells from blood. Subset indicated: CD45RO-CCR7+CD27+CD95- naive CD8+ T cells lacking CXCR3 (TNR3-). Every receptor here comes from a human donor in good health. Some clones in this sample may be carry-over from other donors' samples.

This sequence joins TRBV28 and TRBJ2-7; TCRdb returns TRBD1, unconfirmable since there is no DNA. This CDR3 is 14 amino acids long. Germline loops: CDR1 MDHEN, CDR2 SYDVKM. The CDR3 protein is CASAPGRGLDEQYF.

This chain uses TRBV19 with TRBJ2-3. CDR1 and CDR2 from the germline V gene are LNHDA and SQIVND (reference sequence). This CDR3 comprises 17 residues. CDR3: CASSSLTTSPSTDTQYF.

CDR3 residues: CASSPYRGGNTEAFF. The chain couples TRBV7-6 to TRBJ1-1; absent DNA, TCRdb's TRBD1 call cannot be checked. Germline lookup yields CDR1 SGHVS and CDR2 FNYEAQ. This CDR3 spans 15 amino acids.

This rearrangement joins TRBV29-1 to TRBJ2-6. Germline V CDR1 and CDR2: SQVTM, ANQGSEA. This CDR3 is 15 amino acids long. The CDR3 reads CSGLLTGLGANVLTF.

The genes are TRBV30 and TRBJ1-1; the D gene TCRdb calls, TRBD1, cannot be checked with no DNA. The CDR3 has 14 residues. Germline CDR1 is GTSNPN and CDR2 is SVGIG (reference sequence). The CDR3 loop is CAWSRGALDTEAFF. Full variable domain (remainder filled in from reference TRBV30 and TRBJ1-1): SQTIHQWPATLVQPVGSPLSLECTVEGTSNPNLYWYRQAAGRGLQLLFYSVGIGQISSEVPQNLSASRPQDRQFILSSKKLLLSDSGFYLCAWSRGALDTEAFFGQGTRLTVV.

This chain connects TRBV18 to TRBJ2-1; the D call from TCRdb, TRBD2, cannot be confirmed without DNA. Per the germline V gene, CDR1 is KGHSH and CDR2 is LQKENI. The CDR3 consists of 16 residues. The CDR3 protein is CASSPPVSGITHEQFF.

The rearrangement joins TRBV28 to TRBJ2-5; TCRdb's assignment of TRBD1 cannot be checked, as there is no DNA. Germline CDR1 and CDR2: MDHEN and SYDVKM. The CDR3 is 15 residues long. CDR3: CASSHMTGARETQYF.

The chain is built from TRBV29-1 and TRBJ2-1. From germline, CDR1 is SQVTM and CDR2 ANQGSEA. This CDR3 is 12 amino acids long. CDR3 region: CSLRLDYNEQFF.

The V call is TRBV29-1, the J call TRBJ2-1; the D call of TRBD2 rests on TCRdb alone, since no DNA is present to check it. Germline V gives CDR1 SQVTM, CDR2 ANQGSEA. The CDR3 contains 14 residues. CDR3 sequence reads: CSVEELREGNEQFF.

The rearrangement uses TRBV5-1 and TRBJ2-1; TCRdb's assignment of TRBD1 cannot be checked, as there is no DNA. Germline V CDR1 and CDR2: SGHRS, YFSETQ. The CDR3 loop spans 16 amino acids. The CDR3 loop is CASSLAWGQTYNEQFF.

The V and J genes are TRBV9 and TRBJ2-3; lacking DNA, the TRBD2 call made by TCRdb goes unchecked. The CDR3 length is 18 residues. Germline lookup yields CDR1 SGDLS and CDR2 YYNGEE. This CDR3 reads CASSVGSASSGGADTQYF.

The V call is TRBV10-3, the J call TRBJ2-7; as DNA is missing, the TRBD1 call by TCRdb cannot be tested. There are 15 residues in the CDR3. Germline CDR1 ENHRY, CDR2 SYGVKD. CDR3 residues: CAISESETGKNEQHF.

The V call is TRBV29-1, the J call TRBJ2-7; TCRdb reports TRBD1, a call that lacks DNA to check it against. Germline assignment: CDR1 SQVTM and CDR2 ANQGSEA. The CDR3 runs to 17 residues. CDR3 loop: CSVEAPIMGGSPYEQYF.

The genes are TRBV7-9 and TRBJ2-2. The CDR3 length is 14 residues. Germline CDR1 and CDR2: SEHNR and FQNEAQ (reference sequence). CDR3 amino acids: CASSLAVGTGELFF.

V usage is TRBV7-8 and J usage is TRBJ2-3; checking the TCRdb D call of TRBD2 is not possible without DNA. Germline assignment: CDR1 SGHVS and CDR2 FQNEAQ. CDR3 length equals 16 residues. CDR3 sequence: CASSPRGGLATDTQYF.

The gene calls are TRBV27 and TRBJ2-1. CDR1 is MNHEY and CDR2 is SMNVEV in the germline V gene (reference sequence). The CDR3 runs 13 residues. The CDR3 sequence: CASSLKSYNEQFF.

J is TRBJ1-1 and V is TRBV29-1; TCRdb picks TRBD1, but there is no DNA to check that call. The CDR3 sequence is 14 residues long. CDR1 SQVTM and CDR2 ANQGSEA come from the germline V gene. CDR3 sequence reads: CSVGWTALNTEAFF. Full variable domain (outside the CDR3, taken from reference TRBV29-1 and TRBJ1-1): SAVISQKPSRDICQRGTSLTIQCQVDSQVTMMFWYRQQPGQSLTLIATANQGSEATYESGFVIDKFPISRPNLTFSTLTVSNMSPEDSSIYLCSVGWTALNTEAFFGQGTRLTVV.

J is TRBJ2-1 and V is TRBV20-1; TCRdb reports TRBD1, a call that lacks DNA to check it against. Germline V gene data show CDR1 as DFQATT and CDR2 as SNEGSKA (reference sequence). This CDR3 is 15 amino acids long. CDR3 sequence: CSAGGTGGFFGEQFF.

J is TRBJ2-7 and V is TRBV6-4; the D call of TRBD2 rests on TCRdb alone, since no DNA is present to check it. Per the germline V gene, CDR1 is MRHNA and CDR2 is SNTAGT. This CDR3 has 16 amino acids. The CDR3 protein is CASLDSGGGSSYEQYF.

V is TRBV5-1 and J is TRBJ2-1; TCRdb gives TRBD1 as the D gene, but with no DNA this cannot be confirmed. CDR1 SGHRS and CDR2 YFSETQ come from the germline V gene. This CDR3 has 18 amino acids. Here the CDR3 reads CASSYSSSGTGDGNEQFF.

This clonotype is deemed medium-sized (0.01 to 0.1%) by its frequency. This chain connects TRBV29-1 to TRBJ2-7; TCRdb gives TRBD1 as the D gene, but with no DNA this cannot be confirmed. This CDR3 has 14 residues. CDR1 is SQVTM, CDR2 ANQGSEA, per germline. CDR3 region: CSVIGRGTSYEQYF.

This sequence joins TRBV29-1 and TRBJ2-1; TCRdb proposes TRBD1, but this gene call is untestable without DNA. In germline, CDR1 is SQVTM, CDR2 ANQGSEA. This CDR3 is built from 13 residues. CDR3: CSAPGQGRYEQFF.

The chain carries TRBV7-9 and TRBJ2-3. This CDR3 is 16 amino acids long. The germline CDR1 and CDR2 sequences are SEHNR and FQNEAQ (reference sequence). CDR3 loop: CASSLAISGNTDTQYF.

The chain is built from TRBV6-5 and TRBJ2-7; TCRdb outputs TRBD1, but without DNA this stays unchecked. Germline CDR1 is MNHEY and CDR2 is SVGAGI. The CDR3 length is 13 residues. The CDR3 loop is CASRLDRAYEQYF.

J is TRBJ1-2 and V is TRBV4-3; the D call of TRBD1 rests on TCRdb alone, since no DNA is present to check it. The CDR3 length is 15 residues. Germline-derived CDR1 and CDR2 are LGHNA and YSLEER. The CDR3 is CASSQLGGVNYGYTF.

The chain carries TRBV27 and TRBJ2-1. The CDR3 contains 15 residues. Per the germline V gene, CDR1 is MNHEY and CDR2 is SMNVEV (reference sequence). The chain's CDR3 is CASSLSGGSYNEQFF.

CDR3 sequence reads: CASSHRTSGGNSYNEQFF. V is TRBV4-3 and J is TRBJ2-1; TCRdb lists TRBD2, though no DNA is available to test this call. CDR1 is LGHNA and CDR2 is YSLEER in the germline V gene. The CDR3 loop spans 18 amino acids.